This entry concerns a single TCR beta chain. This clonotype was observed a handful of times. Its antigen is not yet known. The record has no base qualities; no much larger clone is one base away. The data belong to a study of regulatory T cells in long-lasting Graves disease (dated by TCRdb to the early 2020s). Regarding the research as a whole: Persistent Graves' disease meant more than 5 years of antithyroid drug treatment with TSH receptor autoantibodies that stayed positive. TCR sequencing covered 13 persistent and 20 newly diagnosed Graves' disease patients, 33 samples in total. In the clinical cohort, patients with persistent Graves' disease had used antithyroid drugs for an average of roughly 10 years. Persistent Graves' disease patients were compared with newly diagnosed Graves' disease patients by peripheral blood TCR sequencing and RNA sequencing. The study was registered as a clinical trial and conducted in China. What the study reported, not specific to this receptor: Only the TCR beta chain was sequenced and analyzed. Persistent disease showed preferential use of TRBV28, TRBJ1-2 and TRBJ2-5, whereas newly diagnosed disease favored TRBV20-1 and TRBJ2-1. Patients with persistent disease shared more public clonotypes (fewer than 3,000) than newly diagnosed patients did (more than 900). Because the primary lesion, thyroid tissue, could not be accessed, the study looked at peripheral blood alone. Persistent Graves' disease patients showed lower TCR Shannon entropy and fewer highly expanded clones than newly diagnosed patients, suggesting clonal expansion. The authors noted that the small sample size was a limitation that may lower accuracy.

For CDR1 and CDR2, the germline V gene (reference sequence) lists SEHNR and FQNEAQ. Relative to germline, V is missing 5 bases and J is missing 2 bases, with 14 bases of the junction outside any gene match. Measured from the cysteine to the phenylalanine, the CDR3 is 17 residues long. This entry keeps only the CDR3 DNA: 51 bases, framed from base 1. The library relied on multiplex PCR. The instrument given in TCRdb is Illumina HiSeq 4000. TCR beta libraries were built with iRepertoire HTBI primers and Arm-PCR amplification of CDR3 regions. Gel purification was performed on PCR products prior to sequencing. As for the original processing: Gene usage analysis of CDR3 amino acid clonotypes relied on the roughly 60 TRBV and 15 or so TRBJ segments identified across samples. Filtered high-quality paired reads were merged into contigs using COPE and FqMerger. BLAST was used to align contigs to IMGT TRBV, TRBD and TRBJ reference genes, and CDR3 was defined according to IMGT. Any clonotype with a frequency above 0.1% was classified as a highly expanded clone. Shannon entropy was used to measure repertoire diversity, and the Gini coefficient was used to measure V-J evenness. A clonotype found in more than one individual was treated as public. TCRdb passed the public sequencing reads through fastp at Q25 and MiXCR, retaining productive beta sequences. Every CDR3 protein is listed once, alongside the most common genes and DNA of its rows. The authors' filters were not applied to this entry. The sample has 300,000 or so distinct CDR3 sequences on record, around a fifth of them singletons. The top ten constitute roughly 29% of the sample.

The time point label, read with the paper, signifies: persistent/refractory GD, antithyroid drugs over 5 years with positive TRAb. RNA was extracted from PBMCs in TRIzol for both TCR sequencing and RNA sequencing. Graves' disease was diagnosed according to American Thyroid Association guidelines. Patients were recruited from an endocrinology department in Xi'an, China. Each patient gave 9 to 10 milliliters of peripheral blood, collected in an EDTA anticoagulant tube. PBMCs were isolated by Ficoll Paque Plus density gradient separation without further T cell sorting. An Agilent 2100 Bioanalyzer and agarose gel were used to assess RNA quality, and a NanoDrop 2000 was used to measure RNA concentration.

The material was peripheral blood mononuclear cells (PBMCs), obtained when the disease was refractory, from a patient treated with antithyroid drugs. Recombination connected TRBV7-9 to TRBJ2-5; 7 middle bases align to TRBD1. This TCR was recovered from a female donor with Graves disease. The CDR3 in this case is CASSPPGEGAWQETQYF. The DNA sequence is as follows: TGTGCCAGCAGCCCTCCCGGAGAGGGGGCTTGGCAAGAGACCCAGTACTTC.